These 10 T cell receptor beta chains were all obtained from the same sample, sequenced in a study of T cells in localized non-small cell lung cancer. Generated by immunoSEQ multiplex PCR, the TCRdb table keeps only in-frame clones and is missing some. The table includes a few thousand clones, less than 30% detected once. Sequencing used lung tumor tissue, obtained before any cancer treatment. The receptors derive from a woman aged 40 to 75 with stage III lung adenocarcinoma.

This clone is judged large. The chain recombines TRBV14 with TRBJ1-2; possible D gene TRBD1, 5 bases. This CDR3 comprises 15 residues. The V gene's germline CDR1 is SGHDN and CDR2 FVKESK. V was clipped by 1 base and J by 7 bases, with 16 bases between them. This CDR3 is CASSQGSAGQAGYTF. In nucleotides, the CDR3 is TGTGCCAGCAGCCAAGGGTCGGCGGGGCAAGCTGGCTACACCTTC.

The CDR3 bases are TGTGCCACCGCGGCGGGGGGCTCCTACAATGAGCAGTTCTTC. Translated: CATAAGGSYNEQFF. This chain connects TRBV12-2 to TRBJ2-1; no DNA check was done on the table's D call, TRBD2. TRBV12-2 is reported as a pseudogene. This CDR3 contains 14 residues.

This clone was found a few times. The V gene is TRBV11-3, the J gene TRBJ2-2; D call uncertain. The CDR3 runs to 14 residues. Trimming removed 5 bases at V and 3 bases at J, with 10 bases between. Germline V gene sequence: CDR1 SGHNT, CDR2 YENEEA. Written as DNA, the CDR3 is TGTGCCAGCAGCCCCCTTGGGCACACCGGGGAGCTGTTTTTT. It is translated as CASSPLGHTGELFF.

The genes are TRBV9 and TRBJ1-1, with TRBD1 identical over 7 bases. The junction had 11 bases not matched to a gene; V was cut back by 3 bases and J by 6 bases. Germline CDR1 and CDR2: SGDLS and YYNGEE. The CDR3 consists of 15 residues. In DNA form, the CDR3 reads TGTGCCAGCAGCGCCTATGCGACAGGGAGCGCTGAAGCTTTCTTT. This sequence encodes CASSAYATGSAEAFF.

The J gene is TRBJ2-3, the V gene TRBV29-1; 7 bases are a match to TRBD2. Germline V gene lookup returns CDR1 SQVTM and CDR2 ANQGSEA. This CDR3 is built from 12 residues. CDR3 residues: CTIGGVTDTQYF. Written as DNA, the CDR3 is TGCACAATTGGGGGGGTCACAGATACGCAGTATTTT.

This clone appeared a few times. V gene TRBV7-6 combines with J gene TRBJ2-2; 7 bases align to TRBD2. The CDR3 has 15 amino acids. Germline assignment: CDR1 SGHVS and CDR2 FNYEAQ. The J segment lost 7 bases and the V segment lost 5 bases, leaving 10 bases of the junction unmatched. In DNA form, the CDR3 reads TGTGCCAGCAGCCACGCTAGCGGTGTAGTCGGGGAGCTGTTTTTT. It specifies CASSHASGVVGELFF.

This chain joins TRBV18 and TRBJ2-1; the D gene is possibly TRBD1 (6 bases). The V gene's germline CDR1 is KGHSH and CDR2 LQKENI. The CDR3 totals 15 residues. V lost 3 bases to trimming and J lost 4 bases, with 13 bases between them. The CDR3 bases are TGTGCCAGCTCACCGGAAGGGGGTATGTACAATGAGCAGTTCTTC. Protein sequence: CASSPEGGMYNEQFF.

This clone was recorded a few times. For the CDR3, the DNA is TGTGCCAGCAGCCCATCCCTCCTGGGGGGCGAGCAGTACTTC. Translating gives CASSPSLLGGEQYF. The chain joins TRBV9 to TRBJ2-7, with D possibly matching TRBD2 (6 bases). Trimming stripped 4 bases from V and 6 bases from J, with 17 bases between. The CDR3 has 14 amino acids. Looked up from germline, CDR1 is SGDLS and CDR2 is YYNGEE.

CDR3 coding DNA: TGTGCCAGCAGTTTAGCAGGGAATCAGCCCCAGCATTTT. Encoded protein: CASSLAGNQPQHF. The chain couples TRBV28 to TRBJ1-5, with a possible D match to TRBD1 (5 bases). This CDR3 region has 13 residues. From germline, CDR1 is MDHEN and CDR2 SYDVKM. The germline V and J ends were trimmed by 2 bases and 4 bases, with 6 bases remaining between them.

This clone was seen more than once but under ten times. The V and J genes are TRBV4-1 and TRBJ2-3, with 9 bases aligning to TRBD2. Germline CDR1 reads MGHRA; CDR2 reads YSYEKL. The V segment lost 4 bases and the J segment 4 bases; nucleotides outside the gene matches: 6. This CDR3 is 15 amino acids long. The CDR3 reads CASSRASGGSDTQYF. CDR3 sequence (DNA): TGCGCCAGCAGCCGGGCGAGCGGGGGGTCAGATACGCAGTATTTT.